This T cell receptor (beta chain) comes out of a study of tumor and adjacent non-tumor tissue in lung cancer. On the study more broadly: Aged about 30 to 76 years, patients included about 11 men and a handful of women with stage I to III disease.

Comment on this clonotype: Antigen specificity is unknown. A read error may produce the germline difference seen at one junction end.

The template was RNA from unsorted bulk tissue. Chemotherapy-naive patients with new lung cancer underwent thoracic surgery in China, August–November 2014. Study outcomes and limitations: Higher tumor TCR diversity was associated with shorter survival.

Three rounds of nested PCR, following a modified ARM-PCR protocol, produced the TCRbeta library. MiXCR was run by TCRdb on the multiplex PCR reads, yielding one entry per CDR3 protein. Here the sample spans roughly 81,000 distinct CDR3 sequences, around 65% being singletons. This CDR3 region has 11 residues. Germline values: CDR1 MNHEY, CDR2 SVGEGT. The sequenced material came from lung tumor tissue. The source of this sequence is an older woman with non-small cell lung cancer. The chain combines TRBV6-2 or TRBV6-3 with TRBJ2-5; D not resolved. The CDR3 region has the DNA TGTACCAGCAGTTACGAAGATACCCAGTACTTC. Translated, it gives CTSSYEDTQYF.